The entry below describes one T cell receptor beta chain. As yet, its antigen is unknown. The sample is drawn from a study of shared clonotypes between healthy human individuals. About the research overall: Per donor, CD8 memory used one plate, CD8 naive used two, CD4 memory used three and CD4 naive used three.

Study-wide results and limits: Among a handful of donors, about 4.6% of naive CD4 clonotypes were found in common. Unshared clonotypes carried lower generation probabilities than those common to all four donors.

Germline V lookup: CDR1 SGHDT, CDR2 YYEEEE. V gave up 4 bases and J gave up 9 bases, with 10 bases separating them. The length of the CDR3 is 12 residues. The table came from immunoSEQ multiplex PCR; TCRdb's copy has only in-frame clones and leaves some out. The sample includes some 2,100,000 clones, roughly 95% of them seen just once. The chain joins TRBV5-6 to TRBJ2-2, with D possibly being TRBD2 (5 bases). This receptor was obtained from a man aged 18 to 35 in good health. Sequenced sample: naive CD4+ T cells sorted from blood. Sample subset: CD45RA+ positively selected. Written as DNA, the CDR3 is TGTGCCAGCAGCAAACTAGTCCGGGAGCTGTTTTTT. Its translation is CASSKLVRELFF.